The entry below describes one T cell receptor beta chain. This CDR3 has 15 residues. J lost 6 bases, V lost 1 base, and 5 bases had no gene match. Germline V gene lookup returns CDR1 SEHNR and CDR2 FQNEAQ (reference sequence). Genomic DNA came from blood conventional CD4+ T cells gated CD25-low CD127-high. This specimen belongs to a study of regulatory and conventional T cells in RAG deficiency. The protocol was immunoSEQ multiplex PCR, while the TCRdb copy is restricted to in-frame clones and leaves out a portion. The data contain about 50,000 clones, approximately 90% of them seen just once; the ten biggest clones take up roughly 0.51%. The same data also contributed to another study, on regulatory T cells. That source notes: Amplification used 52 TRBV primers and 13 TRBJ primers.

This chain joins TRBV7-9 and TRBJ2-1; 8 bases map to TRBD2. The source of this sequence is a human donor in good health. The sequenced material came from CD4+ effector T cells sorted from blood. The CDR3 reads CASSLGSGSTNEQFF. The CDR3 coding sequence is TGTGCCAGCAGCTTAGGAAGCGGGAGCACCAATGAGCAGTTCTTC.